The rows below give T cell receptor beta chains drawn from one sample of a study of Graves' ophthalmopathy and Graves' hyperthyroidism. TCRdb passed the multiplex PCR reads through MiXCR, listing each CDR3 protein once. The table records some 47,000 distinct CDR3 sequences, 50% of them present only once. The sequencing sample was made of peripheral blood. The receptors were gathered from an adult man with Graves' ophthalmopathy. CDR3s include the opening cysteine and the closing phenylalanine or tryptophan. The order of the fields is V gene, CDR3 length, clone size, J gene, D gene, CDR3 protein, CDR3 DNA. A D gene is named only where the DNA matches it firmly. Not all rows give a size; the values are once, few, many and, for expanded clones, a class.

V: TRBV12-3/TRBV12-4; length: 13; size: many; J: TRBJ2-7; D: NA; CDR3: CASSTTGIYEQYF; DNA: TGTGCCAGCAGCACTACAGGAATCTACGAGCAGTACTTC
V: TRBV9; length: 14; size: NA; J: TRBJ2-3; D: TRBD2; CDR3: CASAIAGTTDTQYF; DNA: TGTGCCAGCGCTATAGCGGGAACCACAGATACGCAGTATTTT
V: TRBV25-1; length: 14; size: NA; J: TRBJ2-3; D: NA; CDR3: CAGLGAAQGDTQYF; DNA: TGTGCTGGCCTAGGAGCGGCCCAGGGAGATACGCAGTATTTT
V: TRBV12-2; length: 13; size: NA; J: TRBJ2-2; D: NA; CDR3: CASRFDHTGELFF; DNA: TGTGCAAGTCGCTTCGACCACACCGGGGAGCTGTTTTTT
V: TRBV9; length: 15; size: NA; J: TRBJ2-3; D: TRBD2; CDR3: CASSGTSGGTDTQYF; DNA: TGTGCCAGCAGCGGAACTAGCGGAGGCACAGATACGCAGTATTTT
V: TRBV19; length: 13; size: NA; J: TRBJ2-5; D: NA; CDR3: CASSINAKGTQYF; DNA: TGTGCCAGTAGTATCAACGCCAAGGGGACCCAGTACTTC
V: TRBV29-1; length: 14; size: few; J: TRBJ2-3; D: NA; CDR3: CSVILAGGADTQYF; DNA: TGCAGCGTAATACTAGCTGGTGGGGCAGATACGCAGTATTTT
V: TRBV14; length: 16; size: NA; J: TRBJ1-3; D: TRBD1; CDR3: CASSQAGQGGGNTIYF; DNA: TGTGCCAGCAGCCAAGCCGGACAGGGCGGGGGAAACACCATATATTTT
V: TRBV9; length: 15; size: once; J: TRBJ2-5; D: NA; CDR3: CASSQGTNPRETQYF; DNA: TGTGCCAGCAGCCAGGGGACTAACCCTCGGGAGACCCAGTACTTC
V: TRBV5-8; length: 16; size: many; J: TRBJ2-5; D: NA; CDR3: CASSYMQGRVEETQYF; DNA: TGTGCCAGCAGCTATATGCAGGGTAGGGTGGAAGAGACCCAGTACTTC
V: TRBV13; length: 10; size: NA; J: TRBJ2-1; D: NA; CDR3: CATSSNEQFF; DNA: TGTGCCACCAGTAGCAATGAGCAGTTCTTC
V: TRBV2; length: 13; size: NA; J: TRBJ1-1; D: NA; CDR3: CASSDRRNTEAFF; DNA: TGTGCCAGCAGTGATAGGAGAAACACTGAAGCTTTCTTT
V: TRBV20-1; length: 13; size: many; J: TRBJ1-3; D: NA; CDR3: CGGTPNSGNTIYF; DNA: TGCGGCGGCACGCCGAACTCTGGAAACACCATATATTTT
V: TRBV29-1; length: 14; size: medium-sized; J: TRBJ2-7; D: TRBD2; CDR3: CSVEGAGGPYEQYF; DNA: TGCAGCGTTGAAGGGGCGGGAGGGCCCTACGAGCAGTACTTC
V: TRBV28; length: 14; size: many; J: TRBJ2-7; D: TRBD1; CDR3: CASYRQGNNYEQYF; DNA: TGTGCCAGCTATAGACAGGGTAATAACTACGAGCAGTACTTC
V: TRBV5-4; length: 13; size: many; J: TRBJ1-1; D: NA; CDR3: CASSLGMNTEAFF; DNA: TGTGCCAGCAGCTTGGGGATGAACACTGAAGCTTTCTTT
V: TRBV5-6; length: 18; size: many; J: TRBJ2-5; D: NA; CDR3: CASSATVGRLLIQETQYF; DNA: TGTGCCAGCAGCGCAACCGTAGGACGGCTTTTGATTCAAGAGACCCAGTACTTC
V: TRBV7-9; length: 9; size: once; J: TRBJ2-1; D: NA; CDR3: CASSTSDIF; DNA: TGTGCCAGCAGCACCTCGGACATATTT
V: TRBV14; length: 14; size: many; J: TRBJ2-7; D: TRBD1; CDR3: CASSYRDRMYEQYF; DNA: TGTGCCAGCAGCTACCGGGACAGGATGTACGAGCAGTACTTC
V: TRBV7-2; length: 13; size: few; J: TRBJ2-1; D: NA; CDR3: CASSLVGVNEQFF; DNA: TGTGCCAGCAGCTTAGTGGGGGTGAATGAGCAGTTCTTC
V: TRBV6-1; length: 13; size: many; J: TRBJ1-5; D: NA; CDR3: CASSLTGTQPQHF; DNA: TGTGCCAGCAGCCTCACAGGGACTCAGCCCCAGCATTTT
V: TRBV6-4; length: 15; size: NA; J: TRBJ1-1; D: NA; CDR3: CASSDSADMNTEAFF; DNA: TGTGCCAGCAGTGACTCCGCAGACATGAACACTGAAGCTTTCTTT
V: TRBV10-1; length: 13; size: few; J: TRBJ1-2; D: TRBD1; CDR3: CASRDRGGYGYTF; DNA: TGCGCCAGCCGGGACAGGGGGGGGTATGGCTACACCTTC
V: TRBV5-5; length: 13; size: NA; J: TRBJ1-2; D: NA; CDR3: CASSRTTTYGYTF; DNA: TGTGCCAGCAGCAGAACAACAACCTATGGCTACACCTTC
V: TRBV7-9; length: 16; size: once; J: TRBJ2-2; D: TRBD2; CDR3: CASSLDIAGFTGELFF; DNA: TGTGCCAGCAGCTTAGATATAGCGGGATTCACCGGGGAGCTGTTTTTT
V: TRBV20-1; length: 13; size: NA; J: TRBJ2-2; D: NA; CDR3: CSASRPGAGELFF; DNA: TGCAGTGCCAGCAGACCGGGGGCCGGGGAGCTGTTTTTT
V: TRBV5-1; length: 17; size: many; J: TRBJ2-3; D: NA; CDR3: CASSLAGVGASTDTQYF; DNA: TGCGCCAGCAGCTTGGCGGGCGTCGGTGCTAGCACAGATACGCAGTATTTT
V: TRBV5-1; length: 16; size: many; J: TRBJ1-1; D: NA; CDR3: CASSLAPTGESGEAFF; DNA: TGCGCCAGCAGCTTGGCCCCTACGGGGGAGTCGGGTGAAGCTTTCTTT
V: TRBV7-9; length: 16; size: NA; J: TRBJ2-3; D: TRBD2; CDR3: CASSSRLAGSTDTQYF; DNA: TGTGCCAGCAGCTCTCGACTAGCGGGATCCACAGATACGCAGTATTTT
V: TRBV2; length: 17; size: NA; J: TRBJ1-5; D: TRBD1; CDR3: CASSDGTGFSGNQPQHF; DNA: TGTGCCAGCAGTGACGGGACAGGGTTTTCGGGCAATCAGCCCCAGCATTTT
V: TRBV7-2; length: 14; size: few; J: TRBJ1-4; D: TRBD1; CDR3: CASSLGQGGEKLFF; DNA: TGTGCCAGCAGCTTAGGACAGGGGGGTGAAAAACTGTTTTTT
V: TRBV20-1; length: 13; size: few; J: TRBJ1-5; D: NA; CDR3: CSAGTDSNQPQHF; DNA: TGCAGTGCTGGGACGGATAGCAATCAGCCCCAGCATTTT
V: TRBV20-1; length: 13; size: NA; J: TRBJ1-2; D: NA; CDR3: CSARETGYYGYTF; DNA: TGCAGTGCTCGCGAGACGGGGTACTATGGCTACACCTTC
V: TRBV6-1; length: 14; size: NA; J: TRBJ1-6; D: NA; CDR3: CASSEVLPNSPLHF; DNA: TGTGCCAGCAGTGAGGTTCTTCCTAATTCACCCCTCCACTTT
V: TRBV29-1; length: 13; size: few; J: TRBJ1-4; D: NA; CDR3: CSAPDGANEKLFF; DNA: TGCAGCGCTCCAGACGGGGCGAATGAAAAACTGTTTTTT
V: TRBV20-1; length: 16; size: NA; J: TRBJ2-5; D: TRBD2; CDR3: CSAKPGLAAGVGTQYF; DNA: TGCAGTGCGAAACCGGGACTAGCGGCCGGTGTGGGGACCCAGTACTTC
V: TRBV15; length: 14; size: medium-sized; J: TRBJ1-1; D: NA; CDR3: CATSIRVGNTEAFF; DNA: TGTGCCACCAGCATCAGGGTCGGGAACACTGAAGCTTTCTTT
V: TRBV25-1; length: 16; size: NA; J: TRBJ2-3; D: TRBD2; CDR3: CARAPGLAGSTDTQYF; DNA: TGTGCTAGAGCTCCCGGTTTAGCGGGGAGCACAGATACGCAGTATTTT
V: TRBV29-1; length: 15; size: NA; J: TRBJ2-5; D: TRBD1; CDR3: CSVEFWDRGEETQCF; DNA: TGCAGCGTTGAGTTTTGGGACAGGGGGGAGGAGACCCAGTGCTTT
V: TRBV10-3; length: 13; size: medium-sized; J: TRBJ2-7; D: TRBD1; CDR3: CAISGQGADEQYF; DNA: TGTGCCATCAGCGGACAGGGGGCGGACGAGCAGTACTTC
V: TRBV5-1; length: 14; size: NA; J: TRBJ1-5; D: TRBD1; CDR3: CASSVGTEGQPQHF; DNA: TGCGCCAGCAGCGTCGGGACAGAGGGTCAGCCCCAGCATTTT
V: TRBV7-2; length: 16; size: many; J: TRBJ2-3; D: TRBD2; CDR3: CASTIGTSGRADTQYF; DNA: TGTGCCAGCACCATTGGGACTAGCGGTCGGGCAGATACGCAGTATTTT
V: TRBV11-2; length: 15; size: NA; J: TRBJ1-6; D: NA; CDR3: CASSLQGRGNSPLHF; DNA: TGTGCCAGCAGCTTACAGGGACGTGGTAATTCACCCCTCCACTTT
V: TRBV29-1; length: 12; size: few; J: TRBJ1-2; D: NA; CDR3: CSVDGTAYGYTF; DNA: TGCAGCGTGGACGGGACTGCCTATGGCTACACCTTC
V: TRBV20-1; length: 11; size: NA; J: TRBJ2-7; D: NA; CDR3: CSARRSDEQYF; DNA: TGCAGTGCGAGACGAAGTGATGAGCAGTACTTC
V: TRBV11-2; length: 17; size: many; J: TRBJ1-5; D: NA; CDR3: CASSLEDGTYSNQPQHF; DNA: TGTGCCAGCAGCTTAGAGGACGGGACCTATAGCAATCAGCCCCAGCATTTT
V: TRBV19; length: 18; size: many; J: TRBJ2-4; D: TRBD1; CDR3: CASSARDRSLLAKNIQYF; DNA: TGTGCCAGTAGTGCCCGGGACAGGTCCCTTTTAGCCAAAAACATTCAGTACTTC
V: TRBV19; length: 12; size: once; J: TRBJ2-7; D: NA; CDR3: CATRDSNYEQYF; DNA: TGTGCCACCCGGGACTCGAACTACGAGCAGTACTTC
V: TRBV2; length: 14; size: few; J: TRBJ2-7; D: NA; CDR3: CARRDPRSSYEQYF; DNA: TGTGCCAGGAGAGACCCTAGGAGCTCCTACGAGCAGTACTTC
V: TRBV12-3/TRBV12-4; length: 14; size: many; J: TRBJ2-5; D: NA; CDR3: CASSLGGQEETQYF; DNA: TGTGCCAGCAGTTTAGGGGGACAAGAAGAGACCCAGTACTTC
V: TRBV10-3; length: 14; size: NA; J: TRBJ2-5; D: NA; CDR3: CAISIGADRETQYF; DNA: TGTGCCATCAGTATCGGGGCAGACCGAGAGACCCAGTACTTC
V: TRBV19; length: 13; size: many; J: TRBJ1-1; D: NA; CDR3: CASSLAGGTEAFF; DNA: TGTGCCAGTAGCCTAGCGGGTGGGACTGAAGCTTTCTTT
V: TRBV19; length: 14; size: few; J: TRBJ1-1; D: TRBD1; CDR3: CAGRRGQWETEAFF; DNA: TGTGCCGGTAGAAGGGGACAGTGGGAGACTGAAGCTTTCTTT
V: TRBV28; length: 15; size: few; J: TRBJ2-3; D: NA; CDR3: CASSFSQESTDTQYF; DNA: TGTGCCAGCAGTTTTAGCCAGGAGAGCACAGATACGCAGTATTTT
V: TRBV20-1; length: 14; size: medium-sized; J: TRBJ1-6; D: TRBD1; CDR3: CSARGGQVNSPLHF; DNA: TGCAGTGCTAGAGGCGGACAGGTTAATTCACCCCTCCACTTT
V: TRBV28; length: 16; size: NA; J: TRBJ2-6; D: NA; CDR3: CASRKPSGSVASVLTF; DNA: TGTGCCAGCAGAAAACCTTCAGGGTCGGTGGCCAGCGTCCTGACTTTC
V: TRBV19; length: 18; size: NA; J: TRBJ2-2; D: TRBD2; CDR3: CASSIGGSGSANTGELFF; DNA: TGTGCCAGTAGTATAGGCGGTAGCGGGAGCGCGAACACCGGGGAGCTGTTTTTT